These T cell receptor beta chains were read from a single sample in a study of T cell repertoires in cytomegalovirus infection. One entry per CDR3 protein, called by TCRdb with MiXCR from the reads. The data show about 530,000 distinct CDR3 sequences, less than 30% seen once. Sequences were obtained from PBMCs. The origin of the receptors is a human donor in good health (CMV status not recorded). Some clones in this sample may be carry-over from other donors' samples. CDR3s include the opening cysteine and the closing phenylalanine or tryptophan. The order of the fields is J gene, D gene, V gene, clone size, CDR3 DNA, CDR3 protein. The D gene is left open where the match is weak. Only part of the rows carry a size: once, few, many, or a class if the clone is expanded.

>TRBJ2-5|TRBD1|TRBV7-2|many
TGTGCCAGCAGCTCCACCGGAGCCTCGACAGGGGGCTTGTGGGAGACCCAGTACTTC
CASSSTGASTGGLWETQYF
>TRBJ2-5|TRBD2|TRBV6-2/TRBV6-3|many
TGTGCCAGCAGTCCGTCACGACTAGCGGGAGAGACCCAGTACTTC
CASSPSRLAGETQYF
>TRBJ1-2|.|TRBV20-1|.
TGCAGTGCTAGAGACATATACTATGGCTACACCTTC
CSARDIYYGYTF
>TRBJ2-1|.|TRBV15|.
TGTGCCACCAGCAGAGAGGGGCGGGGTATTGCCAATGAGCAGTTCTTC
CATSREGRGIANEQFF
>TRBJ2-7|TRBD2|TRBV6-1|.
TGTGCCAGCAGTTGGACTAGCGGTTACGAGCAGTACTTC
CASSWTSGYEQYF
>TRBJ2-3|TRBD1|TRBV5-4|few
TGTGCCAGCAGCGTGGACAGGACAACCACAGATACGCAGTATTTT
CASSVDRTTTDTQYF
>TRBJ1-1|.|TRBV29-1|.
TGCAGCGTTGTACAGGGTCCGTACACTGAAGCTTTCTTT
CSVVQGPYTEAFF
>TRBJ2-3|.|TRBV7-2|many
TGTGCCAGCAGCTTAACACATATGGATACGCAGTATTTT
CASSLTHMDTQYF
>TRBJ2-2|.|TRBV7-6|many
TGTGCCAGCAGCTTAAATATATTGAGGGGCGCGAACACCGGGGAGCTGTTTTTT
CASSLNILRGANTGELFF
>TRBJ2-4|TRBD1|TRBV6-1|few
TGTGCCAGCAGTGCCCCACCCGACAGGGAGTGGATTCAGTACTTC
CASSAPPDREWIQYF
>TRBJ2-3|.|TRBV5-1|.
TGCGCCAGCAGCCGCGAACAGGGCCGTGGCACAGATACGCAGTATTTT
CASSREQGRGTDTQYF
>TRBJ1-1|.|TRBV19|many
TGTGCCAGTAGTAGCCCCAGGAGAGGGAACACTGAAGCTTTCTTT
CASSSPRRGNTEAFF
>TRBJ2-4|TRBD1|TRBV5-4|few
TGTGCCAGCAGCGCGACAGGGTACGAAAACATTCAGTACTTC
CASSATGYENIQYF
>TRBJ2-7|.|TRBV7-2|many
TGTGCCAGCAGCTTAGGCCCCCGCGGGGAGCAGTACTTC
CASSLGPRGEQYF
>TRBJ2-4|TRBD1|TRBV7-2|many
TGTGCCAGCAGCCATATCGGACAGGGAAACATTCAGTACTTC
CASSHIGQGNIQYF
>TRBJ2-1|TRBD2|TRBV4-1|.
TGCGCCAGCAGCCCGGGGACTAGCGGGAACAACAATGAGCAGTTCTTC
CASSPGTSGNNNEQFF
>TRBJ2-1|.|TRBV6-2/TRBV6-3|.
TGTGCCAGCAGGCCTACTAGTTTCGGTGAGCAGTTCTTC
CASRPTSFGEQFF
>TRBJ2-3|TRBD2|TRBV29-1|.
TGCAGCGTCGCACTAGCGGGAGTGGCAGATACGCAGTATTTT
CSVALAGVADTQYF
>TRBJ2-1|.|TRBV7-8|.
TGTGCCAGCAGCTTAGGGGCGGTCGGGGAGCAGTTCTTC
CASSLGAVGEQFF
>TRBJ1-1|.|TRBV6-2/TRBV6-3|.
TGTGCCAGCAGACGAGGCCGATTTGATTACACTGAAGCTTTCTTT
CASRRGRFDYTEAFF
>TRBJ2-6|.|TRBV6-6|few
TGTGCCAGCAGTTACTCGAAGGGGCCCGGGGCCAACGTCCTGACTTTC
CASSYSKGPGANVLTF
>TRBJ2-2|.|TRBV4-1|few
TGCGCCAGCAGCCACTCCATTGCCGGGGAGCTGTTTTTT
CASSHSIAGELFF
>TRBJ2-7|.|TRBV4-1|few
TGCGCCAGCAGCCAAGATTACAGCTCAAGCAGCGAGCAGTACTTC
CASSQDYSSSSEQYF
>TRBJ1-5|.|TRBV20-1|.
TGCAGTGCTGCGACAGGCCAAGTCGGTTATAGCAATCAGCCCCAGCATTTT
CSAATGQVGYSNQPQHF
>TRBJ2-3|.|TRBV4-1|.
TGCGCCAGCAGCCAAGAAATAGGGGACTCGCCCTCCACAGATACGCAGTATTTT
CASSQEIGDSPSTDTQYF
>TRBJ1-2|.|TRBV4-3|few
TGCGCCAGCAGCCAAGATTGGTCGGTTAACTATGGCTACACCTTC
CASSQDWSVNYGYTF
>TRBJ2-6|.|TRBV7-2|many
TGTGCCAGCGGCCGAAGCTCTGGGGCCAACGTCCTGACTTTC
CASGRSSGANVLTF
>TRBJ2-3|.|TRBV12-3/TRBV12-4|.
TGTGCCAGCAAACCGGGAGCCAGCACAGATACGCAGTATTTT
CASKPGASTDTQYF
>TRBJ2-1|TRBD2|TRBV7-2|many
TGTGCCAGCAGCATTCCCCCGGGACTAGCGGACAATGAGCAGTTCTTC
CASSIPPGLADNEQFF
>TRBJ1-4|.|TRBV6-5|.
TGTGCCAGCAGTTACCGGAATAATGAAAAACTGTTTTTT
CASSYRNNEKLFF
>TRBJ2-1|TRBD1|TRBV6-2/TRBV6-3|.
TGTGCCAGCAGACCCGGACAGGGGGCGGTCGATGAGCAGTTCTTC
CASRPGQGAVDEQFF
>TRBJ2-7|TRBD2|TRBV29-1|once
TGCAGCGTTGAAGGAACTAGCGGCAACACCTACGAGCAGTACTTC
CSVEGTSGNTYEQYF
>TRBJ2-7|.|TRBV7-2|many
TGTGCCAGCAGCTTGGCCGGGGCGAGCTCCTACGAGCAGTACTTC
CASSLAGASSYEQYF
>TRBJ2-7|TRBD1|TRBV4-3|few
TGCGCCAGCAGCCAAGATTACAGGGGACACGAGCAGTACTTC
CASSQDYRGHEQYF
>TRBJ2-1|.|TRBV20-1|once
TGCAGTGCCAACAGGCGACCAGCCTCCTACAATGAGCAGTTCTTC
CSANRRPASYNEQFF
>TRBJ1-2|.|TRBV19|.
TGTGCCAGTAGTAGAAAGACAGGTCCCTACTATGGCTACACCTTC
CASSRKTGPYYGYTF
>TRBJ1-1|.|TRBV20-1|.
TGCAGTGCTAGTAGACCCGGATCTGGGGGAGCTTTCTTT
CSASRPGSGGAFF
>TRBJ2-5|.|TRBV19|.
TGTGCCAGTAGTAATACAGTGGGCACCAAAGAGACCCAGTACTTC
CASSNTVGTKETQYF
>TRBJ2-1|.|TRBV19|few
TGTGCCAGTAATGACAGGTCAACCTACAATGAGCAGTTCTTC
CASNDRSTYNEQFF
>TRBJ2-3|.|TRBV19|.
TGTGCCAGTAGGAGTAATTTCACAGATACGCAGTATTTT
CASRSNFTDTQYF
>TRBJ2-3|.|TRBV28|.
TGTGCCAGCAGTGTCGGACAGATCACAGATACGCAGTATTTT
CASSVGQITDTQYF
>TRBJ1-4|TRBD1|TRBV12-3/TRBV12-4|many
TGTGCCAGCAGTCCAGGACAGGGTCCCACCAATGAAAAACTGTTTTTT
CASSPGQGPTNEKLFF
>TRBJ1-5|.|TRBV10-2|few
TGCGCCAGCAGGGGTTCAGGGATAGGTCAGCCCCAGCATTTT
CASRGSGIGQPQHF
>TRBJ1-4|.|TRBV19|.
TGTGCCAGTAGTATAGATTCGATGGTGAAGAGGGGTGAAAAACTGTTTTTT
CASSIDSMVKRGEKLFF
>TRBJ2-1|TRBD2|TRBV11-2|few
TGTGCCAGCACCTCTCGGGAGGGCGGAGATGAGCAGTTCTTC
CASTSREGGDEQFF
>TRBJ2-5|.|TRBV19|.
TGTGCCAGTAGTATAATTGGGCTGGTGGAGACCCAGTACTTC
CASSIIGLVETQYF
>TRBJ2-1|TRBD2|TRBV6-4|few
TGTGCCAGCACCCCTGGGACTAGCGGGAGGCTAAATGAGCAGTTCTTC
CASTPGTSGRLNEQFF
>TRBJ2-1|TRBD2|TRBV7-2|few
TGTGCCAGCAGCTCGGGGGGGGGACTAGCGGGATTTAATGAGCAGTTCTTC
CASSSGGGLAGFNEQFF
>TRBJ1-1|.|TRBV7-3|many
TGTGCCAGCAGCTGGGGCGGGCGGACTGAAGCTTTCTTT
CASSWGGRTEAFF
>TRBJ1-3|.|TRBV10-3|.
TGTGCCATCAGTGGGTCTTCTTCTGGAAACACCATATATTTT
CAISGSSSGNTIYF
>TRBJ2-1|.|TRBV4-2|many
TGTGCCAGCAGCCAAGATCGCGGCGGGACAAACCACAATGAGCAGTTCTTC
CASSQDRGGTNHNEQFF
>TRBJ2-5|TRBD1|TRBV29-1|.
TGCAGCGGGGAGGACAGGGACCAAGAGACCCAGTACTTC
CSGEDRDQETQYF
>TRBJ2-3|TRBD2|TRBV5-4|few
TGTGCCAGCAGCACACTAGCGGGAGGGCTAGCGGATACGCAGTATTTT
CASSTLAGGLADTQYF
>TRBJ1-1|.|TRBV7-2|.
TGTGCCAGCAGCTCCCCGATTCAGGGGATGAACACTGAAGCTTTCTTT
CASSSPIQGMNTEAFF
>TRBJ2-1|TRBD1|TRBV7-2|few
TGTGCCAGCAGCTTTCAGGGACAGCCTAGCAAGGTCTTC
CASSFQGQPSKVF
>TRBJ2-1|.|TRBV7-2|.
TGTGCCAGCAGCCCAACATCTGCCTCCAATGAGCAGTTCTTC
CASSPTSASNEQFF
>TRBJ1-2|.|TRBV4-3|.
TGCGCCAGCAGCCAAGTCTCGCAGGGACTCGATGGCTACACCTTC
CASSQVSQGLDGYTF
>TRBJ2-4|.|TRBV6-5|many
TGTGCCAGCAGTTGGACCGGGCAATCTATCTCATACTTC
CASSWTGQSISYF
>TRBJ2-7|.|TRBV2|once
TGTGCCAGCAGTGAAAATGGGATGATGTCCTACGAGCAGTACTTC
CASSENGMMSYEQYF
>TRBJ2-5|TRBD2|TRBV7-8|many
TGTGCCAGCAGCTCAAGACTAGCGGAAGAGACCCAGTACTTC
CASSSRLAEETQYF